This is a list of T cell receptor beta chains from one sample in a study of T-cell reconstitution after alpha-beta-depleted transplantation in children. From the PCR reads, TCRdb called clonotypes with MiXCR, one entry per CDR3 protein. The sample includes around 500,000 distinct CDR3 sequences, 20% to 25% seen only once; the top ten take roughly an eighth. This specimen was PBMCs, mostly from graft donor cells, taken 360 days after TCRalphabeta/CD19-depleted stem cell transplant. These receptors all stem from a boy less than two years old who had a stem cell transplant for acute myeloid leukemia, so the T cells may come from the graft donor. CDR3s include the opening cysteine and the closing phenylalanine or tryptophan. The D gene is left open where the match is weak. Part of the rows lack a size; the others show once, few, many or a class for expanded clones.

many | TRBJ1-2 | TRBD1 | TRBV7-9 | 15 | CASSSTGVGGYGYTF
many | TRBJ2-3 | TRBD2 | TRBV25-1 | 15 | CASSYAGGSTDTQYF
- | TRBJ2-1 | - | TRBV11-2 | 14 | CASSLEPGTNEQFF
- | TRBJ2-5 | TRBD1 | TRBV20-1 | 13 | CSAREDRKETQYF
- | TRBJ2-3 | - | TRBV20-1 | 15 | CSARPGLRSADTQYF
- | TRBJ2-3 | - | TRBV11-3 | 15 | CASSWGELSTDTQYF
- | TRBJ1-1 | - | TRBV6-5 | 14 | CASSYEGFAGKAFF
many | TRBJ2-1 | - | TRBV20-1 | 13 | CSARDRNRAGRFF
- | TRBJ2-1 | - | TRBV5-5 | 12 | CASSLVPYEQFF
- | TRBJ2-7 | - | TRBV2 | 12 | CASSHRHYEQYF
few | TRBJ2-7 | - | TRBV20-1 | 14 | CSASSGDLPYEQYF
once | TRBJ2-5 | - | TRBV10-3 | 15 | CAISESKLTQETQYF
few | TRBJ2-4 | TRBD2 | TRBV20-1 | 14 | CSARARPGGDIQYF
few | TRBJ2-5 | TRBD1 | TRBV24-1 | 15 | CATSDLGTGEETQYF
- | TRBJ2-1 | - | TRBV12-3/TRBV12-4 | 15 | CASTPDYSASGEQFF
- | TRBJ2-7 | TRBD1 | TRBV20-1 | 14 | CSARGGQGTYEQYF
few | TRBJ1-4 | - | TRBV4-3 | 17 | CASSQGGQGIANEKLFF
many | TRBJ2-5 | - | TRBV18 | 15 | CASSPGQIHQETQYF
once | TRBJ1-2 | - | TRBV28 | 15 | CASSKWTDSPYGYTF
few | TRBJ2-7 | TRBD2 | TRBV20-1 | 15 | CSASGTSGPYYEQYF
many | TRBJ2-7 | TRBD1 | TRBV7-9 | 15 | CASSLNRGSSYEQYF
many | TRBJ2-1 | TRBD2 | TRBV29-1 | 17 | CSVALGLATSSYNEQFF
- | TRBJ1-1 | - | TRBV7-9 | 13 | CASSLGGGGEAFF
few | TRBJ1-1 | - | TRBV29-1 | 13 | CSAARGLRTEAFF
many | TRBJ2-2 | - | TRBV15 | 14 | CATSRAVGTGELFF
- | TRBJ2-1 | TRBD2 | TRBV28 | 16 | CASSTSGASSYNEQFF
- | TRBJ2-3 | TRBD1 | TRBV12-3/TRBV12-4 | 16 | CASSSQGAFGTDTQYF
many | TRBJ2-7 | - | TRBV7-9 | 13 | CASSLARDYEQYF
few | TRBJ1-2 | TRBD1 | TRBV5-1 | 16 | CASSAGQGTANYGYTF
many | TRBJ2-3 | - | TRBV7-2 | 15 | CASSPPWAGTDTQYF
- | TRBJ2-5 | TRBD2 | TRBV24-1 | 17 | CATSDTIPGLGGETQYF
few | TRBJ1-1 | - | TRBV6-5 | 15 | CASSYTGEMNTEAFF
- | TRBJ2-1 | - | TRBV27 | 15 | CASSFGAGLNNEQFF
- | TRBJ1-4 | - | TRBV28 | 15 | CASSPGDAVREKLFF
many | TRBJ2-1 | - | TRBV20-1 | 14 | CSARDFRGLNEQFF
few | TRBJ1-5 | TRBD1 | TRBV20-1 | 15 | CSASRQGVINQPQHF
- | TRBJ2-7 | TRBD1 | TRBV5-1 | 14 | CASSWTGGTYEQYF
few | TRBJ2-5 | TRBD2 | TRBV7-3 | 15 | CASSVNGGTGETQYF
- | TRBJ1-4 | TRBD1 | TRBV28 | 13 | CASSRETGEKLFF
- | TRBJ2-1 | TRBD2 | TRBV12-3/TRBV12-4 | 18 | CASSPRVGLAGGTHEQFF
- | TRBJ2-7 | - | TRBV12-3/TRBV12-4 | 13 | CASSRGSLYEQYF
- | TRBJ2-3 | TRBD2 | TRBV4-2 | 16 | CASSQARLAGADTQYF
- | TRBJ2-5 | - | TRBV25-1 | 16 | CASSEYGGRLQETQYF
- | TRBJ2-1 | TRBD1 | TRBV7-2 | 15 | CASSLVGDRYNEQFF
- | TRBJ1-4 | TRBD1 | TRBV15 | 16 | CAARGQGARTNEKLFF